This T cell receptor (beta chain) was found in a study of EBV T-cell therapy then PD-1 blockade in nasopharyngeal carcinoma. V lost 4 bases and J lost 1; bases outside the gene matches: 4. The CDR3 contains 15 residues. Germline V gene data show CDR1 as SEHNR and CDR2 as FQNEAQ (reference sequence). The protocol was immunoSEQ multiplex PCR, while the TCRdb copy is restricted to in-frame clones and leaves out a portion. The table shows about 19,000 clones, with about four fifths occurring only once. The treatment here: AdE1-LMPpoly-expanded autologous EBV-specific T-cell therapy followed by anti-PD-1 nivolumab. A word on this clone: Its antigen remains unidentified.

This receptor was identified in a man aged 35 to 55 with nasopharyngeal carcinoma. The material sequenced was CD8+ T cells from blood, taken around day 33 from a patient whose treatment included autologous EBV-specific T cells and nivolumab. The chain joins TRBV7-9 to TRBJ1-1; 9 bases are a match to TRBD1. Here the CDR3 DNA reads TGTGCCAGCAGCTCGACAGGGGGTAAGAACACTGAAGCTTTCTTT. Its translation: CASSSTGGKNTEAFF.